This TCR beta chain is from a study of neurological immune-mediated disorders. Whole-study results and caveats: The most TCR clonal expansion was seen in HTLV-1-associated myelopathy, whereas the least was seen in multiple sclerosis, below the level in healthy controls.

The cDNA was generated by 5'RACE with 10-nucleotide random UMIs. TCRdb itself ran the 5' RACE reads through MiXCR, one entry per CDR3 protein. The top ten hold 2.5% to 4% of the sample, which has more than 100,000 distinct CDR3 sequences, 10% to 11% seen once. The sample's time point: longitudinal time-point 3. Stored at -80 C, 2 million PBMCs were the source of the unsorted libraries. The CDR3 covers 15 residues. The V end was cut by 4 bases, the J end by 3 bases, with 17 bases between. Germline loops: CDR1 SGHRS, CDR2 YFSETQ. As concerns this clonotype: Its antigen is still unknown. A much larger clone is a single base away; this may be a read error.

This receptor was taken from a female donor with HTLV-1-associated myelopathy (HAM/TSP). The chain has TRBV5-1 and TRBJ2-7; weak D call: TRBD2 (5 bases). The sample consisted of PBMCs. CDR3 coding DNA: TGCGCCAGCAGCCGTTCACAGTGGGCGGGCTACGAGCAGTACTTC. Encoded protein: CASSRSQWAGYEQYF.